Listed below are T cell receptor beta chains from one sample, sequenced in a study of blood T cell repertoires in COVID-19. TCRdb's table, derived via immunoSEQ multiplex PCR, lists solely in-frame clones and lacks some. The data show over 350,000 clones, with about 85% seen just once and nearly 2% held by the top ten. Input material: PBMCs or T cells enriched from blood (not recorded which). These receptors came from a woman aged 18-29 years with acute COVID-19. Each CDR3 is given with its conserved first and last residue. The order of the fields is D gene, V gene, J gene, clone size, CDR3 DNA, CDR3 protein. The D gene is left open where the match is weak. Some rows have no size entry. The others give once, few or many, or a class for an expanded clone.

d_gene: TRBD1; v_gene: TRBV3-1/TRBV3-2; j_gene: TRBJ2-5; abundance: NA; CDR3nt: TGTGCCAGCAGCCAAGGAGGGACAGGGGAACGAGAGACCCAGTACTTC; CDR3aa: CASSQGGTGERETQYF
d_gene: TRBD1; v_gene: TRBV6-5; j_gene: TRBJ2-3; abundance: NA; CDR3nt: TGTGCCAGCAGGCGGACAGGGGGCAAAGATACGCAGTATTTT; CDR3aa: CASRRTGGKDTQYF
d_gene: NA; v_gene: TRBV19; j_gene: TRBJ1-1; abundance: NA; CDR3nt: TGTGCCAGTAGCACAGTTAAACCGAACACTGAAGCTTTCTTT; CDR3aa: CASSTVKPNTEAFF
d_gene: TRBD2; v_gene: TRBV7-3; j_gene: TRBJ2-1; abundance: NA; CDR3nt: TGTGCCAGCAGTTTTCGGGGGGGCTTTTACAATGAGCAGTTCTTC; CDR3aa: CASSFRGGFYNEQFF
d_gene: NA; v_gene: TRBV4-1; j_gene: TRBJ2-7; abundance: NA; CDR3nt: TGCGCCAGCAGCCAAAGATCAGGGGAGTCCGAGCAGTACTTC; CDR3aa: CASSQRSGESEQYF
d_gene: NA; v_gene: TRBV7-9; j_gene: TRBJ1-2; abundance: NA; CDR3nt: TGTGCCAGCAGCCCCACCCGGTCCGACAGGCCCGGGGTCGCTAATGGCTACACCTTC; CDR3aa: CASSPTRSDRPGVANGYTF
d_gene: TRBD2; v_gene: TRBV19; j_gene: TRBJ2-7; abundance: once; CDR3nt: TGTGCCAGTAGTATACCCGCCCTTCGAGGGACTAGCGGGAGGTACTCCTACGAGCAGTACTTC; CDR3aa: CASSIPALRGTSGRYSYEQYF
d_gene: NA; v_gene: TRBV20-1; j_gene: TRBJ2-7; abundance: NA; CDR3nt: TGCAGTGCTCAAGAACTCTACGAGCAGTACTTC; CDR3aa: CSAQELYEQYF
d_gene: NA; v_gene: TRBV7-2; j_gene: TRBJ1-4; abundance: NA; CDR3nt: TGTGCCAGCAGCTTAACGCGGGGGAATGAAAAACTGTTTTTT; CDR3aa: CASSLTRGNEKLFF
d_gene: NA; v_gene: TRBV7-9; j_gene: TRBJ1-2; abundance: NA; CDR3nt: TGTGCCAGCAGCTTATCGTTTTACTATGGCTACACCTTC; CDR3aa: CASSLSFYYGYTF
d_gene: TRBD2; v_gene: TRBV10-1; j_gene: TRBJ2-5; abundance: once; CDR3nt: TGCGCCAGCAGTTCAGGACTAGCGGGGTCCCAAGAGACCCAGTACTTC; CDR3aa: CASSSGLAGSQETQYF
d_gene: TRBD2; v_gene: TRBV18; j_gene: TRBJ2-1; abundance: NA; CDR3nt: TGTGCCAGCTCACCACCGAGGACTAGCGACTACAATGAGCAGTTCTTC; CDR3aa: CASSPPRTSDYNEQFF